This T cell receptor beta chain was captured in a study of T cells in localized non-small cell lung cancer. The data were produced by immunoSEQ multiplex PCR, yet TCRdb's version contains in-frame clones alone and is incomplete. This table has roughly 8,000 clones, about 92% appearing once. Remarks on this clone: What it binds is unknown.

Broader study findings: Those with higher blood T cell density had longer overall survival.

The CDR3 is made up of 16 amino acids. V was cut by 0 bases and J by 0 bases, with 9 bases left in between. The germline V gene encodes CDR1 SGHVS and CDR2 FQNEAQ. The source material was peripheral blood mononuclear cells, sampled before any cancer treatment. The TCR originated in a male donor at least 60 years old with stage II lung adenocarcinoma. This chain connects TRBV7-8 to TRBJ1-3, with a weak D call TRBD1 (6 bases). The CDR3 coding sequence is TGTGCCAGCAGCTTAGCGGGGGCGAACTCTGGAAACACCATATATTTT. This encodes CASSLAGANSGNTIYF.